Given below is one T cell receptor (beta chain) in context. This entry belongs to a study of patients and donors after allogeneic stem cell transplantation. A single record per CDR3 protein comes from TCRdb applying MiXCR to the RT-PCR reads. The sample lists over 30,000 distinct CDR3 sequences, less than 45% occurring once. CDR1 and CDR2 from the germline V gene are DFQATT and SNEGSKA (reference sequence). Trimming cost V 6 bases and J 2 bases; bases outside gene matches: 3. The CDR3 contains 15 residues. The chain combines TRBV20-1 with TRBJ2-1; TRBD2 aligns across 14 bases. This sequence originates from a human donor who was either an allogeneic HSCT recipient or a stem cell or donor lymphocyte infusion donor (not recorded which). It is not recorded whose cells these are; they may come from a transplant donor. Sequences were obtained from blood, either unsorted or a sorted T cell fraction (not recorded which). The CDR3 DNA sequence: TGCAGTGCCCTGACTAGCGGGGGGGCCTACAATGAGCAGTTCTTC. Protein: CSALTSGGAYNEQFF.